This T cell receptor (beta chain) is from a study of blood T cells in healthy people across ages (dated by TCRdb to 2015 to 2017). Regarding the complete study: Template switching captured roughly one uniquely barcoded TCR beta cDNA molecule per two T cells in model experiments. The donors were divided into four age groups: young (average around 17 years), middle-aged (almost 40), aged (roughly 60) and long-lived (82). Two additional independent replicas of 1 million unique cDNA reads from the same blood draw were analyzed for two donors (one aged 18 to 30 and one aged 80 or older). Donors of different ages were randomly distributed across sequencing lanes to avoid experimental bias. The study measured age-related changes in TCR beta repertoire diversity using deep sequencing normalized with unique cDNA molecular identifiers. The full study reports these points: The percentage of naive T cells measured by flow cytometry correlated strongly with observed TCR beta diversity. The long-lived group showed more naive CD4+ T cells, fewer expanded clones and increased TCR diversity than the aged group, suggesting age selection. The CMV infection status of donors was not known, potentially confounding age-related changes in expanded clonotypes. As age increased, observed TCR beta diversity per million T cells dropped in a roughly linear way, and a significant reduction was already evident by age about 40. Total diversity estimates from one million sequenced T cells were considered lower bounds and underestimates. Because profiling used bulk unsorted PBMCs, naive and antigen-experienced compartments could not be compared conclusively.

Libraries were made using 5' RACE. The instrument given in TCRdb is Illumina HiSeq 2500. A second PCR of about 6 to 11 cycles was run with a J-beta primer mix and a sample-barcoded 5' primer. Each TCR beta cDNA molecule received a unique molecular identifier from a template-switch 5' adaptor carrying 12 random nucleotides. At least 2.5 million CDR3-containing paired-end reads were obtained from each sample. All of the RNA was converted into first-strand cDNA using the Mint cDNA synthesis kit, with a TRBC-specific oligonucleotide serving as the primer. All cDNA was treated with uracil-DNA glycosylase and then went through a first 18-cycle PCR with the universal primers M1SS and BC2_uni_R. For the original study's pipeline: Normalization of each sample was performed by random selection of 1 million high-quality reads, each carrying a distinct molecular identifier. Instead of being binned into consensus sequences, reads that shared molecular identifiers were thrown out. MiTCR, set to a Q25 quality threshold and the strictest error-elimination algorithm, was used for CDR3 identification, clonotype clustering and error correction. A nonparametric unseen species model with Euler transformation was used to estimate a lower bound on total TCR beta diversity. TCRdb ran its own pipeline on the public reads, namely fastp trimming at Q25 and MiXCR clone calling, and kept in-frame beta chains. Each CDR3 protein appears once, grouped with its most common genes and DNA. These V and J calls are TCRdb output, not the study's own analysis. The sample has about a million distinct CDR3 sequences on record, 45% to 50% of them singletons. Together, the top ten hold around an eighth of the sample.

Systemically healthy Caucasian individuals from Russia, approximately 39 in total and aged roughly 6 to 100 years, were included as donors. About 10 milliliters of peripheral blood were collected from each donor into EDTA-treated Vacutainer tubes. Ficoll-Paque density-gradient centrifugation was used to isolate PBMCs, with at least 7 million obtained per sample. Trizol reagent was used to extract total RNA from the PBMCs, yielding at least 6 micrograms per sample. Naive CD45RAhigh/CD27high T cell percentages were measured by flow cytometry on a PBMC aliquot from every donor. This clonotype was seen at least ten times. Its antigen remains unidentified. No clone much larger than this one lies a single base away; base qualities are absent. Clipping removes 6 bases from V and 7 bases from J, with 2 as the unmatched junction base count. The CDR3 holds 13 amino acids from the cysteine to the phenylalanine. Only CDR3 DNA remains: 39 bases, in frame from the first base.

The chain employs TRBV12-3 or TRBV12-4 and TRBJ2-1, and TRBD1 matches 11 of the central bases. The sequencing input was blood. This TCR was sampled from a man aged 25 to 40 in good health. The CDR3 region reads CASSRDRGNEQFF. The nucleotide sequence is TGTGCCAGCAGCCGGGACAGGGGGAATGAGCAGTTCTTC.